One and the same sample provided the 25 T cell receptor beta chains below, sequenced in a study of vaccination effects on CD4 cells after COVID-19. The antigens these receptors bind are not known. The ViraFEST assay expanded antigen-specific CD4+ T cells with viral peptide pools before sequencing. Scientists isolated CD4+ T cells after a roughly 9-day culture period ended. The vaccine given was either BNT162b2 or mRNA-1273, in two doses. Produced via immunoSEQ multiplex PCR; TCRdb's table is partial and in-frame only. The table lists fewer than 25,000 clones, 60% to 85% of them singletons, with about 24% in the top ten. The source was CD4+ T cells from PBMCs cultured with HCoV-NL63 spike peptides, collected after COVID-19 vaccination. Source of these receptors: a human donor who received a COVID-19 vaccine.

The table lists this clone with a count of one. The rearrangement joins TRBV29-1 to TRBJ1-2, with TRBD1 identical over 9 bases. In germline, CDR1 is SQVTM, CDR2 ANQGSEA. The CDR3 loop spans 13 amino acids. V lost 3 bases, J lost 8 bases, and 7 bases stayed unmatched. The CDR3 region is CSVESGQGRGYTF. The CDR3 DNA sequence: TGCAGCGTTGAGTCAGGACAGGGGCGAGGCTACACCTTC. The whole variable domain, remainder taken from reference TRBV29-1 and TRBJ1-2, is SAVISQKPSRDICQRGTSLTIQCQVDSQVTMMFWYRQQPGQSLTLIATANQGSEATYESGFVIDKFPISRPNLTFSTLTVSNMSPEDSSIYLCSVESGQGRGYTFGSGTRLTVV.

The chain carries TRBV30 and TRBJ1-3; D unclear. The CDR3 loop spans 17 amino acids. Germline CDR1 GTSNPN, CDR2 SVGIG (reference sequence). The ends were cut back, 5 bases at V and 2 bases at J, with 22 bases in the middle. As DNA, the CDR3 is TGTGCCTGGTTCCCTCGGTGGGGTTACAAAGCTGGAAACACCATATATTTT. Encoded protein: CAWFPRWGYKAGNTIYF.

This clone showed up just a few times. This sequence joins TRBV30 and TRBJ1-1; D may be TRBD1 (6 bases). Per germline, CDR1 GTSNPN and CDR2 SVGIG (reference sequence). The CDR3 has 13 amino acids. The V end was cut by 2 bases, the J end by 2 bases, with 9 bases between. CDR3 loop: CAWSRDTNTEAFF. CDR3 nucleotides: TGTGCCTGGAGTCGGGACACAAACACTGAAGCTTTCTTT.

The rearrangement joins TRBV6-2 or TRBV6-3 to TRBJ2-7; possible D gene TRBD2, 6 bases. V was clipped by 7 bases and J by 0 bases, with 28 bases between them. Germline loops: CDR1 MNHEY, CDR2 SVGEGT. This CDR3 comprises 19 residues. The CDR3 spells CASTPDPEPTEGYSYEQYF. The CDR3 nucleotides are TGTGCCAGCACCCCCGACCCAGAACCCACGGAGGGGTACTCCTACGAGCAGTACTTC.

The chain couples TRBV28 to TRBJ2-2, with TRBD1 matching over 9 bases. Losses at the gene ends were 5 bases for V and 5 bases for J; bases not matched to a gene: 9. The germline CDR1 and CDR2 sequences are MDHEN and SYDVKM. The CDR3 contains 16 residues. In DNA form, the CDR3 reads TGTGCCAGCAGTCCGTCGGGACAGGGTCGGACCGGGGAGCTGTTTTTT. Translated: CASSPSGQGRTGELFF.

V is TRBV5-4 and J is TRBJ2-3; D possibly uses TRBD1 or TRBD2 (5 bases each). This CDR3 contains 15 residues. Germline CDR1 is SGHNT and CDR2 is YYREEE (reference sequence). Trimming removed 2 bases at V and 1 base at J, with 11 bases between. For the CDR3, the DNA is TGTGCCAGCAGCTTAGAGGGGTTGGGCACAGATACGCAGTATTTT. This encodes CASSLEGLGTDTQYF.

This clone was detected only a few times. The V and J genes are TRBV28 and TRBJ1-6, with a weak D call TRBD1 (6 bases). Germline V gives CDR1 MDHEN, CDR2 SYDVKM. The V end lost 7 bases, the J end lost 5 bases, and 18 bases lay between the germline ends. CDR3 length equals 16 residues. CDR3 coding DNA: TGTGCCAGCACCTGGGGGGGGGCTCTGAATAATTCACCCCTCCACTTT. Translation: CASTWGGALNNSPLHF.

This rearrangement joins TRBV10-3 to TRBJ1-1; perhaps TRBD1 as D (5 bases). The CDR3 sequence is 13 residues long. Germline CDR1 reads ENHRY; CDR2 reads SYGVKD. With 8 bases removed from V and 8 bases from J, the gap between germline ends came to 18 bases. CDR3 loop: CAIGTGPVPEAFF. CDR3 DNA: TGTGCCATCGGAACAGGCCCCGTGCCCGAAGCTTTCTTT.

The chain joins TRBV29-1 to TRBJ2-3; TRBD2 agrees at 12 bases. The germline V gene has CDR1 SQVTM and CDR2 ANQGSEA. Trimming at V came to 8 bases and at J to 3 bases, leaving 9 bases not matched to a gene. The CDR3 is 15 residues long. DNA for the CDR3: TGCAGCTCTAGCGGGAGGGCCGGTAGAACAGATACGCAGTATTTT. This encodes CSSSGRAGRTDTQYF.

This clone appeared a few times. V and J are TRBV7-9 and TRBJ1-1; D is undetermined. The CDR3 is made up of 14 amino acids. With 1 base removed from V and 2 bases from J, the gap between germline ends came to 8 bases. The germline CDR1 and CDR2 sequences are SEHNR and FQNEAQ (reference sequence). CDR3 DNA sequence: TGTGCCAGCAGCTTAGAATACAGAAACACTGAAGCTTTCTTT. Residues: CASSLEYRNTEAFF.

The genes are TRBV28 and TRBJ2-7; 14 bases map to TRBD2. The trim removed 5 bases at V and 0 bases at J, leaving 6 bases unmatched. The CDR3 runs to 17 residues. Per the germline V gene, CDR1 is MDHEN and CDR2 is SYDVKM. The CDR3 DNA sequence: TGTGCCAGCAGTGCGGGACTAGCGGGAGCGCACTCCTACGAGCAGTACTTC. Amino acids: CASSAGLAGAHSYEQYF.

The CDR3 region is CASSMGTGELFF. In nucleotides, the CDR3 is TGTGCCAGTAGTATGGGGACCGGGGAGCTGTTTTTT. V and J are TRBV19 and TRBJ2-2; D call uncertain. This CDR3 is 12 amino acids long. Germline values: CDR1 LNHDA, CDR2 SQIVND (reference sequence). The V and J ends lost 3 bases and 5 bases respectively, with 4 bases between them. Variable domain in full (rest from reference TRBV19 and TRBJ2-2): DGGITQSPKYLFRKEGQNVTLSCEQNLNHDAMYWYRQDPGQGLRLIYYSQIVNDFQKGDIAEGYSVSREKKESFPLTVTSAQKNPTAFYLCASSMGTGELFFGEGSRLTVL.

The chain has TRBV6-5 and TRBJ1-2, with 8 bases matching TRBD1. The CDR3 loop spans 14 amino acids. V gave up 6 bases and J gave up 4 bases; unmatched junction bases: 7. Germline V gene data show CDR1 as MNHEY and CDR2 as SVGAGI. CDR3 loop: CASRRGQALYGYTF. DNA for the CDR3: TGTGCCAGCAGGAGGGGACAGGCCCTCTATGGCTACACCTTC.

CDR3 bases: TGTGCCAGCAGCCAAGATCTGGCAGGGGGGAACACTGAAGCTTTCTTT. Protein: CASSQDLAGGNTEAFF. The chain joins TRBV4-2 to TRBJ1-1; 7 bases fit TRBD1. V trimming: 0 bases; J trimming: 1 base; junction bases outside the gene matches: 5. The germline V gene has CDR1 LGHNA and CDR2 YNFKEQ. The CDR3 covers 16 residues.

This clone was seen only a few times. The gene calls are TRBV30 and TRBJ2-6; D remains unclear. Germline V gene data show CDR1 as GTSNPN and CDR2 as SVGIG (reference sequence). The CDR3 contains 13 residues. The V gene lost 3 bases and the J gene lost 0 bases, with 3 bases spanning the gap. The DNA of the CDR3 is TGTGCCTGGAGAAACTCTGGGGCCAACGTCCTGACTTTC. It is translated as CAWRNSGANVLTF. The full variable domain, rest sourced from reference TRBV30 and TRBJ2-6, is SQTIHQWPATLVQPVGSPLSLECTVEGTSNPNLYWYRQAAGRGLQLLFYSVGIGQISSEVPQNLSASRPQDRQFILSSKKLLLSDSGFYLCAWRNSGANVLTFGAGSRLTVL.

This clone occurred a few times. The genes are TRBV2 and TRBJ1-2; 10 bases align to TRBD1. Germline V gene sequence: CDR1 SNHLY, CDR2 FYNNEI. The CDR3 extends over 14 amino acids. V dropped 4 bases and J dropped 6; count of bases not matched to a gene: 5. CDR3 in amino acids: CASSVYGTGDGYTF. CDR3 nucleotide sequence: TGTGCCAGCAGTGTATACGGGACAGGGGATGGCTACACCTTC.

The chain employs TRBV7-9 and TRBJ1-6; D not certain. Germline V gene sequence: CDR1 SEHNR, CDR2 FQNEAQ (reference sequence). Trimming removed 3 bases from V and 0 bases from J, with 12 bases in between. This CDR3 has 17 residues. As DNA, the CDR3 is TGTGCCAGCAGCTTTAGGAACTCAGACTCCTATAATTCACCCCTCCACTTT. This translates into CASSFRNSDSYNSPLHF.

The genes are TRBV28 and TRBJ2-1; D not resolved. The CDR3 runs to 13 residues. V was clipped by 1 base and J by 3 bases, with 4 bases between them. CDR1 is MDHEN and CDR2 is SYDVKM in the germline V gene. CDR3 amino acids: CASSLSGYNEQFF. DNA of the CDR3: TGTGCCAGCAGTTTATCAGGCTACAATGAGCAGTTCTTC.

This clone has only a few counts. The chain combines TRBV4-2 with TRBJ1-1; D gene ambiguous. Trimming cost V 0 bases and J 0 bases, with 2 bases left between them. The CDR3 contains 13 residues. Germline lookup yields CDR1 LGHNA and CDR2 YNFKEQ. DNA for the CDR3: TGTGCCAGCAGCCAAGAGATGAACACTGAAGCTTTCTTT. Translated, it gives CASSQEMNTEAFF.

The chain employs TRBV28 and TRBJ1-2; 7 nucleotides line up with TRBD1. The germline V gene has CDR1 MDHEN and CDR2 SYDVKM. The CDR3 has 15 amino acids. V lost 1 base, J lost 7 bases, and 9 bases stayed unmatched. The CDR3 loop reads CASSLLGGQDGGYTF. CDR3 coding DNA: TGTGCCAGCAGTTTATTGGGAGGACAGGACGGTGGCTACACCTTC.

V usage is TRBV7-9 and J usage is TRBJ2-7; possible D gene TRBD1, 6 bases. The ends were cut back, 1 base at V and 0 bases at J, with 13 bases in the middle. The CDR3 is made up of 16 amino acids. Germline V gives CDR1 SEHNR, CDR2 FQNEAQ (reference sequence). The CDR3 coding sequence is TGTGCCAGCAGCTTAGGATTAGGGACACCCTCCTACGAGCAGTACTTC. Its translation is CASSLGLGTPSYEQYF.

The gene calls are TRBV7-2 and TRBJ1-5, with D uncertain. The CDR3 totals 13 residues. Per germline, CDR1 SGHTA and CDR2 FQGNSA. V dropped 2 bases and J dropped 4 bases, with 6 bases sitting between them. The CDR3 nucleotides are TGTGCCAGCAGCTTAATAGATAATCAGCCCCAGCATTTT. Its translation is CASSLIDNQPQHF.

The rearrangement links TRBV9 to TRBJ2-1, with a weak D call TRBD1 (6 bases). The germline V gene encodes CDR1 SGDLS and CDR2 YYNGEE. Between the trimmed V and J ends, which lost 0 bases and 6 bases, there was a span of 16 bases. CDR3 size: 16 residues. The chain's CDR3 is CASSVGHREVSNEQFF. CDR3 coding DNA: TGTGCCAGCAGCGTAGGTCACAGGGAAGTTAGCAATGAGCAGTTCTTC. The whole variable domain, filled in from reference TRBV9 and TRBJ2-1, reads DSGVTQTPKHLITATGQRVTLRCSPRSGDLSVYWYQQSLDQGLQFLIQYYNGEERAKGNILERFSAQQFPDLHSELNLSSLELGDSALYFCASSVGHREVSNEQFFGPGTRLTVL.

This chain connects TRBV5-1 to TRBJ2-1; D is possibly TRBD2 (5 bases). Germline loops: CDR1 SGHRS, CDR2 YFSETQ. CDR3 size: 14 residues. V was pared by 0 bases and J by 8 bases, with 12 bases between. CDR3 region: CASSLVGLADEQFF. The DNA for the CDR3 is TGCGCCAGCAGCTTGGTCGGCCTAGCCGATGAGCAGTTCTTC. Full variable domain (missing parts from reference TRBV5-1 and TRBJ2-1): KAGVTQTPRYLIKTRGQQVTLSCSPISGHRSVSWYQQTPGQGLQFLFEYFSETQRNKGNFPGRFSGRQFSNSRSEMNVSTLELGDSALYLCASSLVGLADEQFFGPGTRLTVL.

This clone was seen a handful of times. The chain has TRBV7-2 and TRBJ2-7; 7 bases agree with TRBD1. Germline V CDR1 and CDR2: SGHTA, FQGNSA. The trim removed 10 bases at V and 3 bases at J, leaving 12 bases unmatched. The CDR3 has 14 residues. The CDR3 DNA reads as TGTGCCACCAGACTCGACAGGGTCGGCTACGAGCAGTACTTC. Protein product: CATRLDRVGYEQYF.